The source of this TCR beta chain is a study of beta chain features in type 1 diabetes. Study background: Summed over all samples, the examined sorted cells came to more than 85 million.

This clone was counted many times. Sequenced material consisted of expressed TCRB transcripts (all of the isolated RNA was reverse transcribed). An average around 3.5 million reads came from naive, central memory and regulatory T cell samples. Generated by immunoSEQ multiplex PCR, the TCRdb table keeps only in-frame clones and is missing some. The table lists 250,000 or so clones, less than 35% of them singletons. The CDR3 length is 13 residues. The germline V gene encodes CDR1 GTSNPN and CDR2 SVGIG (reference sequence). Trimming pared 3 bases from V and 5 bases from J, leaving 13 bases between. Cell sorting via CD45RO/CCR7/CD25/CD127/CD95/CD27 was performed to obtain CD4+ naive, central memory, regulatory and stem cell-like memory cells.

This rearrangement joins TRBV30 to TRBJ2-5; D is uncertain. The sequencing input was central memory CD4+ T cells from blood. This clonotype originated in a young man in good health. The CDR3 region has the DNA TGTGCCTGGAGCGCCAGCCCCGGCGAGACCCAGTACTTC. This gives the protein CAWSASPGETQYF.